This entry lists 12 T cell receptor beta chains sequenced from one sample in a study of T cell responses to AZD1222 COVID-19 vaccine. Only in-frame clones appear in the TCRdb table, and some are missing; sequencing was by immunoSEQ multiplex PCR. Of about 67,000 clones listed, roughly four fifths are singletons. The source material was peripheral blood, sampled 28 days after the second AZD1222 dose. The receptors shown here come from an adult who received the AZD1222 COVID-19 vaccine.

This chain joins TRBV3-1 (or the pseudogene TRBV3-2) and TRBJ2-7; TRBD2 might be the D (5 bases). Germline loops: CDR1 LGHDT, CDR2 YNNKEL (reference sequence). The CDR3 loop spans 14 amino acids. Trimming took 3 bases from V and 5 from J, leaving 14 bases between them. The CDR3 region is CASSQVAGVHEQYF. The CDR3 nucleotides are TGTGCCAGCAGCCAGGTTGCCGGGGTCCACGAGCAGTACTTC.

V gene TRBV6-6 combines with J gene TRBJ1-5; D is unresolved. Trimming removed 4 bases at V and 3 bases at J, with 10 bases between. The germline gives CDR1 MNHNY, CDR2 SVGAGI (reference sequence). This CDR3 spans 14 amino acids. The CDR3 reads CASSFSAYNQPQHF. The CDR3 region has the DNA TGTGCCAGCAGTTTTTCAGCGTACAATCAGCCCCAGCATTTT.

V gene TRBV27 combines with J gene TRBJ2-7, with D possibly TRBD1 on 6 matching bases. CDR1 is MNHEY, CDR2 SMNVEV, per germline (reference sequence). CDR3 length equals 13 residues. V lost 10 bases and J 2 bases, leaving 15 bases between the germline ends. This chain's CDR3 is CAIGRTDAYEQYF. The CDR3 nucleotides are TGTGCCATTGGGCGGACAGACGCCTACGAGCAGTACTTC.

This chain connects TRBV7-9 to TRBJ2-7; 8 nucleotides align to TRBD1. The CDR3 runs 14 residues. After removal of 5 bases from V and 5 bases from J, the junction contained 8 bases not matched to a gene. The V gene's germline CDR1 is SEHNR and CDR2 FQNEAQ (reference sequence). The CDR3, as DNA: TGTGCCAGCAGCAACAGGGGGACATCAGACGAGCAGTACTTC. Its protein is CASSNRGTSDEQYF.

This chain uses TRBV9 with TRBJ1-5, with a weak D call TRBD1 (5 bases). This CDR3 has 14 residues. The V end was cut by 1 base, the J end by 6 bases, with 11 bases between. CDR1 is SGDLS and CDR2 is YYNGEE in the germline V gene. CDR3 DNA sequence: TGTGCCAGCAGCGTAAACAGGTTGAGTCAGCCCCAGCATTTT. This sequence encodes CASSVNRLSQPQHF.

The rearrangement joins TRBV3-1 (or the pseudogene TRBV3-2) to TRBJ1-5; D gene uncertain. V lost 1 base to trimming and J lost 11 bases, with 12 bases between them. Germline CDR1 and CDR2: LGHDT and YNNKEL (reference sequence). The CDR3 spans 13 residues. The DNA of the CDR3 is TGTGCCAGCAGCCAAGTAGACCCTCCGGCCCAGCATTTT. Protein sequence: CASSQVDPPAQHF.

This clone was recorded once. The chain employs TRBV5-1 and TRBJ2-1; possibly TRBD2 for D (6 bases). V was pared by 4 bases and J by 0 bases, with 17 bases between. This CDR3 spans 17 amino acids. Germline V gene lookup returns CDR1 SGHRS and CDR2 YFSETQ. The CDR3 DNA reads TGCGCCAGCAGCCTAACGAGTGCGGGGAACTCCTACAATGAGCAGTTCTTC. It translates to CASSLTSAGNSYNEQFF.

V and J are TRBV24-1 and TRBJ1-2; 7 positions match TRBD1. The junction had 3 bases not matched to a gene; V was cut back by 1 base and J by 8 bases. In germline, CDR1 is KGHDR, CDR2 SFDVKD. This CDR3 contains 13 residues. In DNA form, the CDR3 reads TGTGCCACCAGTGATTTAGGGACAGAAGGCTACACCTTC. Amino acid sequence: CATSDLGTEGYTF.

The chain links TRBV11-3 to TRBJ2-1; 9 positions match TRBD2. The CDR3 is 14 residues long. CDR1 and CDR2 (germline): SGHNT, YENEEA. Trimming at V came to 4 bases and at J to 8 bases, leaving 6 bases not matched to a gene. Here the CDR3 reads CASSSSVAGDEQFF. The CDR3 DNA reads as TGTGCCAGCAGCTCTAGCGTAGCGGGGGATGAGCAGTTCTTC.

The rearrangement joins TRBV10-3 to TRBJ1-1; 7 bases match TRBD1. Germline lookup yields CDR1 ENHRY and CDR2 SYGVKD. The CDR3 totals 14 residues. Trimming at V came to 6 bases and at J to 4 bases, leaving 8 bases not matched to a gene. DNA for the CDR3: TGTGCCATCAGCATACAGGGGTCTACCACTGAAGCTTTCTTT. Translation: CAISIQGSTTEAFF.

This chain connects TRBV10-3 to TRBJ2-5; weak D call: TRBD2 (6 bases). The V end lost 3 bases, the J end lost 5 bases, and 19 bases lay between the germline ends. In germline, CDR1 is ENHRY, CDR2 SYGVKD. CDR3 length: 16 residues. The CDR3: CAISEGIFGSRETQYF. In nucleotides, the CDR3 is TGTGCCATCAGTGAAGGGATCTTCGGGAGTAGGGAGACCCAGTACTTC.

This rearrangement joins TRBV24-1 to TRBJ2-3, with 7 bases fitting TRBD1. The V and J ends lost 3 bases and 2 bases, in that order; junction bases with no gene match: 4. Germline V gene lookup returns CDR1 KGHDR and CDR2 SFDVKD. The CDR3 totals 15 residues. The CDR3 spells CATSDGGQFTDTQYF. CDR3 nucleotide sequence: TGTGCCACCAGTGATGGGGGACAGTTCACAGATACGCAGTATTTT.